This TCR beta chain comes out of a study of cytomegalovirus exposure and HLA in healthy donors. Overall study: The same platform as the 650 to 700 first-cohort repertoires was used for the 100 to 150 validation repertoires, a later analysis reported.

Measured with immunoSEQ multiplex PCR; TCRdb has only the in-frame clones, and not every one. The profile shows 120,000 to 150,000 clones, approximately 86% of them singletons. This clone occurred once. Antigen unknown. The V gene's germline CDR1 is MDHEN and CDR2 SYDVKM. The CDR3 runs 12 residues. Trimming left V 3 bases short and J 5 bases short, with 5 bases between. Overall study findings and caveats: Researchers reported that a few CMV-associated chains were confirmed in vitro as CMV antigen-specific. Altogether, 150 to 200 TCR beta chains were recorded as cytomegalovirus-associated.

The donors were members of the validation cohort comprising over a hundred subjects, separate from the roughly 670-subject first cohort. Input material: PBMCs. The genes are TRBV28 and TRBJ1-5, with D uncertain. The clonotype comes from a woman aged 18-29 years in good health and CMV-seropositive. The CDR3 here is CASSFHYQPQHF. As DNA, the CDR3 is TGTGCCAGCAGTTTTCATTATCAGCCCCAGCATTTT.